The rows below give T cell receptor beta chains drawn from one sample of a study of blood T cell repertoires in COVID-19. Clones were read by immunoSEQ multiplex PCR, and TCRdb kept only the in-frame ones, dropping some. The sample shows approximately 430,000 clones, about nine tenths of them seen only once. Input material: peripheral blood. Source of these receptors: a woman aged 30 to 39 with active or convalescent COVID-19. Each CDR3 is given with its conserved first and last residue. A D gene is named only where the DNA matches it firmly. Clone size is shown for a subset of rows, as once, few, many or a class of expanded clone.

clone_size	d_call	j_call	v_call	cdr3_nt	cdr3_aa
.	.	TRBJ1-6	TRBV3-1/TRBV3-2	TGTGCCAGCAGCCCCGGCGGCCAGGGGCATAATTCACCCCTCCACTTT	CASSPGGQGHNSPLHF
.	.	TRBJ1-2	TRBV24-1	TGTGCCACCAGTGATGCAGGGTTTAACTATGGCTACACCTTC	CATSDAGFNYGYTF
.	TRBD1	TRBJ1-2	TRBV3-1/TRBV3-2	TGTGCCAGCAGCCAAGAGACAGGGGGCCTATCCTATGGCTACACCTTC	CASSQETGGLSYGYTF
.	TRBD2	TRBJ2-3	TRBV4-2	TGTGCCAGCAGCCAAGGGACTAGCGGGGGGAGCACAGATACGCAGTATTTT	CASSQGTSGGSTDTQYF
.	.	TRBJ2-7	TRBV3-1/TRBV3-2	TGTGCCAGCAGCCAGGCTACTAGCTCCTACGAGCAGTACTTC	CASSQATSSYEQYF
.	.	TRBJ2-1	TRBV5-8	TGTGCCAGCAGCTGGAGAGGGAATGAGCAGTTCTTC	CASSWRGNEQFF
.	.	TRBJ2-7	TRBV7-2	TGTGCCAGCAGCTTAGACGGGGTCGGAGGGCAGTACTTC	CASSLDGVGGQYF
.	TRBD1	TRBJ2-3	TRBV11-2	TGTGCCAGCAGCTTAGAGGGACAGCCCACAGATACGCAGTATTTT	CASSLEGQPTDTQYF
.	.	TRBJ2-1	TRBV4-1	TGCGCCAGCAGTCCTCCTATTCACCACAATGAGCAGTTCTTC	CASSPPIHHNEQFF
.	.	TRBJ2-7	TRBV9	TGTGCCAGCAGTTTAGGGGACTCCTACGAGCAGTACTTC	CASSLGDSYEQYF
once	TRBD2	TRBJ2-5	TRBV10-2	TGCGCCAGCAGTGAACTAGCGGGGGGGCGTGAGACCCAGTACTTC	CASSELAGGRETQYF
.	TRBD2	TRBJ2-5	TRBV3-1/TRBV3-2	TGTGCCAGCAGTCAGGGACTAGCGGGATGGGAGACCCAGTACTTC	CASSQGLAGWETQYF
.	.	TRBJ1-2	TRBV4-1	TGCGCCAGCAGCCAAGACCGGGGGTATGGCTACACCTTC	CASSQDRGYGYTF
.	TRBD1	TRBJ1-2	TRBV6-5	TGTGCCAGCAGTCAGGCGACAGGGGACTATGGCTACACCTTC	CASSQATGDYGYTF
.	.	TRBJ1-5	TRBV5-6	TGTGCCAGCAGCCCCTATGGGGGGGGAAGGCAGCCCCAGCATTTT	CASSPYGGGRQPQHF
.	.	TRBJ2-1	TRBV7-9	TGTGCCAGCACCGTATCTAGCAATGAGCAGTTCTTC	CASTVSSNEQFF
few	TRBD1	TRBJ2-3	TRBV7-9	TGTGCCAGCAGCTTCCCCGGGCATGGACAGGGGGCGCCTCCTTCGCAGTATTTT	CASSFPGHGQGAPPSQYF
.	.	TRBJ2-7	TRBV10-3	TGTGCCATCGCGCTTGAACAGTACTACGAGCAGTACTTC	CAIALEQYYEQYF
.	.	TRBJ2-1	TRBV11-2	TGTGCCAGCAGCTACACAGGGAAACCCTACAATGAGCAGTTCTTC	CASSYTGKPYNEQFF
.	.	TRBJ1-1	TRBV11-2	TGTGCCAGCAGCCGACAACAGGGATCCACTGAAGCTTTCTTT	CASSRQQGSTEAFF